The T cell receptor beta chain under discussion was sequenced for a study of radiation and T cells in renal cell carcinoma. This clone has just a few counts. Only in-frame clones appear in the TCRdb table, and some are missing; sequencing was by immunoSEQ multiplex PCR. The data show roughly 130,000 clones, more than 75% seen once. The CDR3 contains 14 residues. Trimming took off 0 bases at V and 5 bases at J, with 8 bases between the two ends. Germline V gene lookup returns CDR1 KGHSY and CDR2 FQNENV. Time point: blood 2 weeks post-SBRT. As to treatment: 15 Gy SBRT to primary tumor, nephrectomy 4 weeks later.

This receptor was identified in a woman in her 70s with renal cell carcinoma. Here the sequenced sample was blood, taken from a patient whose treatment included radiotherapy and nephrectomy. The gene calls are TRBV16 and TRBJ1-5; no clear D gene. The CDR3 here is CASSQSGAYQPQHF. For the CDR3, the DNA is TGTGCCAGCAGCCAATCGGGAGCTTATCAGCCCCAGCATTTT.